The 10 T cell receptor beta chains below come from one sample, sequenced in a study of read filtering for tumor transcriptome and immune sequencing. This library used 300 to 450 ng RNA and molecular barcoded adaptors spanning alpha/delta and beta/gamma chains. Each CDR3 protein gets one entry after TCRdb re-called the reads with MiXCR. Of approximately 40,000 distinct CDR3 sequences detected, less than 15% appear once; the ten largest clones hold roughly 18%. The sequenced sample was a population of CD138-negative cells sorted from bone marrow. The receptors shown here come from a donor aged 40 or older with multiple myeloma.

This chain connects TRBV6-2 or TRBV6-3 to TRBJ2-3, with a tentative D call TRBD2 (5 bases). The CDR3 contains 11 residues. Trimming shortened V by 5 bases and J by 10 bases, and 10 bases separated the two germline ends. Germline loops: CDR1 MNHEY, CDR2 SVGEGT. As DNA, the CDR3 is TGTGCCAGCAGTCATGGAGGTGCGCAGTATTTT. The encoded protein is CASSHGGAQYF.

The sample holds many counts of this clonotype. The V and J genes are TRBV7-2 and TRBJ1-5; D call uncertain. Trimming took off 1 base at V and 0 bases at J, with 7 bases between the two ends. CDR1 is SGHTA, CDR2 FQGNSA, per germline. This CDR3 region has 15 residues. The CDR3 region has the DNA TGTGCCAGCAGCTTAGATGGTGATAGCAATCAGCCCCAGCATTTT. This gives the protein CASSLDGDSNQPQHF.

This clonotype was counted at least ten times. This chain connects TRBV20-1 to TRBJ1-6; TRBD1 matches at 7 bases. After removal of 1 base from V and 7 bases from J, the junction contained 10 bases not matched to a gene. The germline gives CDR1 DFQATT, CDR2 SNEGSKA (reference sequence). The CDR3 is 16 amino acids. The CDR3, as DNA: TGCAGTGCTAGAGGGGGACAGACCGACCTCAATTCACCCCTCCACTTT. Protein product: CSARGGQTDLNSPLHF.

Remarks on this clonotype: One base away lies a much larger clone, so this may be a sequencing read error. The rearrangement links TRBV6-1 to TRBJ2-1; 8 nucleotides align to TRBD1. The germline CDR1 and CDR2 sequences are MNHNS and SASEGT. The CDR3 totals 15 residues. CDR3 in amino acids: CASTTGGWAYKEQFF. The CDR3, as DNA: TGTGCCAGCACCACAGGGGGGTGGGCATACAAGGAGCAGTTCTTC.

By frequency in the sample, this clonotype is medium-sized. Here the CDR3 reads CASSLAPGEGNEQFF. Written as DNA, the CDR3 is TGTGCCAGCAGCTTAGCTCCCGGGGAGGGCAATGAGCAGTTCTTC. V gene TRBV7-3 combines with J gene TRBJ2-1, with 7 nucleotides matching TRBD2. The V gene end was trimmed by 2 bases and the J gene end by 6 bases; junction bases not matched to a gene: 7. Germline V lookup: CDR1 SGHTA, CDR2 FQGTGA. This CDR3 has 15 amino acids.

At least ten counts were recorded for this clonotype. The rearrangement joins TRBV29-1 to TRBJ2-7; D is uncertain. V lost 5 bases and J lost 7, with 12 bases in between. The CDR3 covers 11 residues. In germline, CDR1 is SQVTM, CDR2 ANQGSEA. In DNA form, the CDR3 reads TGCAGCGTTCTGTCCCCCGGTGAGCAGTACTTC. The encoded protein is CSVLSPGEQYF.

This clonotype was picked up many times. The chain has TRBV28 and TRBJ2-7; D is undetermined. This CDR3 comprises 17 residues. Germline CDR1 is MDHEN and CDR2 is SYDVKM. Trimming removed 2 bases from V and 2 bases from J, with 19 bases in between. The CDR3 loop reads CASSLGPGQRTPYEQYF. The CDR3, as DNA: TGTGCCAGCAGTTTAGGACCGGGCCAACGTACTCCCTACGAGCAGTACTTC.

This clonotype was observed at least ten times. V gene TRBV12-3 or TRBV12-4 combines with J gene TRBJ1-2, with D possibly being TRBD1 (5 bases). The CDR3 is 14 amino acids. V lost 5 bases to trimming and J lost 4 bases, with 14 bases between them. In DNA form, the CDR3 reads TGTGCCAGCAGTCGCAGGGACGTCAGCTATGGCTACACCTTC. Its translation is CASSRRDVSYGYTF.

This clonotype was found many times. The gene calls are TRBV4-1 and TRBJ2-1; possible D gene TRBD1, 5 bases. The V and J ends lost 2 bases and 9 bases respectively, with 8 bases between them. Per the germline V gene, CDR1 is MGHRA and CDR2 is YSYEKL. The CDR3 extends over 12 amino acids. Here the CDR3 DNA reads TGCGCCAGCAGCCAAACAGGCCTTGAGCAGTTCTTC. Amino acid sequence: CASSQTGLEQFF.

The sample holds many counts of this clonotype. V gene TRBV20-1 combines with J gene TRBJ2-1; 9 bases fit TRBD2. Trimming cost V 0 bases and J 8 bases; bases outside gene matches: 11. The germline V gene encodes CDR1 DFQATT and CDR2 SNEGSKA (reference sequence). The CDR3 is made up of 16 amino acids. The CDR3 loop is CSARDRGTSSGYEQFF. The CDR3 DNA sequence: TGCAGTGCTAGAGATCGGGGGACTAGCAGCGGCTATGAGCAGTTCTTC.